The 32 T cell receptor beta chains below were found in one sample sequenced in a study of blood T cell repertoires in COVID-19. Measured with immunoSEQ multiplex PCR; TCRdb has only the in-frame clones, and not every one. There are about 64,000 clones in the sample; over 75% occur only once, and roughly 3.2% lies in the top ten. Input material: peripheral blood. Source of these receptors: a man aged 45-60 years with active COVID-19.

The chain joins TRBV7-2 to TRBJ2-5; 8 bases map to TRBD2. Germline V lookup: CDR1 SGHTA, CDR2 FQGNSA. The CDR3 totals 15 residues. Trimming removed 1 base from V and 1 base from J; junction bases left unmatched: 2. The CDR3 protein is CASSLGAGGQETQYF. In DNA, the CDR3 is TGTGCCAGCAGCTTAGGGGCGGGGGGCCAAGAGACCCAGTACTTC.

As concerns this clone: The germline gene is not matched at one end of the junction; a read error may be the cause. V usage is TRBV13 and J usage is TRBJ2-3; 13 bases map to TRBD2. This CDR3 contains 16 residues. Germline-derived CDR1 and CDR2 are PRHDT and FYEKMQ (reference sequence). The CDR3 DNA follows: TGTGCCAGCAACTTAGTAGGACTAGCGGGGGCAGATACGCAGTATTTT. It yields the protein CASNLVGLAGADTQYF.

This clone was seen a few times. J is TRBJ2-7 and V is TRBV9; 8 bases are shared with TRBD2. CDR3 length: 15 residues. The V gene end was trimmed by 4 bases and the J gene end by 5 bases; junction bases not matched to a gene: 11. Germline lookup yields CDR1 SGDLS and CDR2 YYNGEE. This CDR3 is CASSLLAASENEQYF. CDR3 sequence (DNA): TGTGCCAGCAGCTTACTAGCGGCCAGCGAGAACGAGCAGTACTTC. The variable domain in full, with the rest retrieved from reference TRBV9 and TRBJ2-7, is DSGVTQTPKHLITATGQRVTLRCSPRSGDLSVYWYQQSLDQGLQFLIQYYNGEERAKGNILERFSAQQFPDLHSELNLSSLELGDSALYFCASSLLAASENEQYFGPGTRLTVT.

This clone was detected ten times or more. This rearrangement joins TRBV6-5 to TRBJ1-2; D may be TRBD1 (5 bases). The length of the CDR3 is 12 residues. CDR1 is MNHEY, CDR2 SVGAGI, per germline. Trimming left V 6 bases short and J 5 bases short, with 10 bases between. CDR3: CASRTVSYGYTF. Here the CDR3 DNA reads TGTGCCAGCAGGACAGTTTCATATGGCTACACCTTC.

A single count supports this clone. The chain employs TRBV2 and TRBJ2-7, with a tentative D call TRBD1 (6 bases). The ends were cut back, 7 bases at V and 2 bases at J, with 15 bases in the middle. Germline CDR1 is SNHLY and CDR2 is FYNNEI. The CDR3 runs to 14 residues. CDR3 sequence (DNA): TGTGCCAGCAAACCCACTGGACAGACCTACGAGCAGTACTTC. This translates into CASKPTGQTYEQYF.

V and J are TRBV7-2 and TRBJ2-1, with 8 positions matching TRBD2. Unmatched junction bases numbered 8, after V lost 6 bases and J lost 4 bases. The length of the CDR3 is 15 residues. CDR1 and CDR2 (germline): SGHTA, FQGNSA. CDR3 in DNA: TGTGCCAGCAGACAAGCGGGAGCTGCGTACAATGAGCAGTTCTTC. Its translation is CASRQAGAAYNEQFF.

The rearrangement uses TRBV2 and TRBJ2-2; D unresolved. V lost 7 bases, J lost 5 bases, and 14 bases lay in between. This CDR3 has 14 residues. The germline V gene encodes CDR1 SNHLY and CDR2 FYNNEI. The CDR3 DNA follows: TGTGCCAGCATGGGCGCAGACCTTACCGGGGAGCTGTTTTTT. Residues: CASMGADLTGELFF.

J is TRBJ1-2 and V is TRBV29-1; D perhaps matches TRBD1 (5 bases). The germline gives CDR1 SQVTM, CDR2 ANQGSEA. The CDR3 is 13 residues long. Trimming took 8 bases from V and 6 from J, leaving 19 bases between them. This chain's CDR3 is CSSVSGGQDGYTF. The DNA for the CDR3 is TGCAGCTCCGTTTCGGGGGGTCAGGATGGCTACACCTTC.

The V gene is TRBV19, the J gene TRBJ1-5; perhaps TRBD1 as D (5 bases). The germline gives CDR1 LNHDA, CDR2 SQIVND (reference sequence). The CDR3 length is 17 residues. The ends were cut back, 3 bases at V and 3 bases at J, with 18 bases in the middle. The CDR3 nucleotides read TGTGCCAGTAGTATCCCACCCTTTAGGGGCGCCAATCAGCCCCAGCATTTT. The encoded protein is CASSIPPFRGANQPQHF.

V is TRBV5-1 and J is TRBJ1-4; TRBD1 matches at 10 bases. Trimming at V came to 4 bases and at J to 8 bases, leaving 8 bases not matched to a gene. The CDR3 has 15 amino acids. Germline lookup yields CDR1 SGHRS and CDR2 YFSETQ. Here the CDR3 DNA reads TGCGCCAGCAGCACGGGACAGGGGAGGTTGGAAAAACTGTTTTTT. This gives the protein CASSTGQGRLEKLFF.

For the CDR3, the DNA is TGTGCCACCAGCAGAGATACGCCCACCTCGGGAGTCTCTAGCACAGATACGCAGTATTTT. As protein: CATSRDTPTSGVSSTDTQYF. The chain recombines TRBV15 with TRBJ2-3; D may be TRBD2 (6 bases). From germline, CDR1 is LNHNV and CDR2 YYDKDF (reference sequence). The CDR3 length is 20 residues. V lost 0 bases to trimming and J lost 0 bases, with 22 bases between them.

The chain recombines TRBV6-2 or TRBV6-3 with TRBJ2-3, with a possible D match to TRBD2 (5 bases). There are 14 residues in the CDR3. With 4 bases removed from V and 4 bases from J, the gap between germline ends came to 12 bases. CDR1 and CDR2 from the germline V gene are MNHEY and SVGEGT. The CDR3 nucleotides read TGTGCCAGCAGTTTACAGAGGGCAGCAGATACGCAGTATTTT. Translated: CASSLQRAADTQYF.

The chain is built from TRBV7-8 and TRBJ2-1; TRBD1 might be the D (6 bases). There are 16 residues in the CDR3. The germline V gene has CDR1 SGHVS and CDR2 FQNEAQ. Trimming took 3 bases from V and 6 from J, leaving 18 bases between them. The CDR3 bases are TGTGCCAGCAGCTTCCCCAGGGGCCCGTCTATCAATGAGCAGTTCTTC. Translated, it gives CASSFPRGPSINEQFF.

The chain links TRBV7-3 to TRBJ2-7; possible D gene TRBD2, 5 bases. The germline gives CDR1 SGHTA, CDR2 FQGTGA. Trimming shortened V by 5 bases and J by 5 bases, and 16 bases separated the two germline ends. The CDR3 totals 14 residues. CDR3 amino acids: CASSPNGRGDEQYF. The CDR3 DNA reads TGTGCCAGCAGCCCAAATGGGAGAGGCGACGAGCAGTACTTC.

The chain links TRBV5-1 to TRBJ1-1; D call uncertain. V lost 2 bases, J lost 1 base, and 6 bases lay in between. This CDR3 has 13 amino acids. Germline assignment: CDR1 SGHRS and CDR2 YFSETQ. In DNA, the CDR3 is TGCGCCAGCAGCTTTGTGAGGAACACTGAAGCTTTCTTT. This sequence encodes CASSFVRNTEAFF.

This clone has more than one count but fewer than ten. V gene TRBV7-2 combines with J gene TRBJ1-1; D not resolved. Trimming took off 4 bases at V and 0 bases at J, with 9 bases between the two ends. This CDR3 contains 14 residues. Germline V gives CDR1 SGHTA, CDR2 FQGNSA. The CDR3 DNA follows: TGTGCCAGCAGCTGGTCGGGGATGAACACTGAAGCTTTCTTT. This gives the protein CASSWSGMNTEAFF.

This clone was seen only a few times. The V gene is TRBV5-1, the J gene TRBJ1-6; 8 bases align to TRBD1. The CDR3 has 15 residues. V lost 3 bases, J lost 10 bases, and 9 bases stayed unmatched. CDR1 SGHRS and CDR2 YFSETQ come from the germline V gene. The CDR3 DNA reads TGCGCCAGCAGCTCAACCCCAGGGGGCGCATCACCCCTCCACTTT. Amino acids: CASSSTPGGASPLHF.

The V and J genes are TRBV7-2 and TRBJ2-7; no reliable D call. V lost 1 base to trimming and J lost 3 bases, with 10 bases between them. Looked up from germline, CDR1 is SGHTA and CDR2 is FQGNSA. This CDR3 spans 14 amino acids. The CDR3: CASSLVVGGYEQYF. CDR3 bases: TGTGCCAGCAGCTTAGTAGTCGGCGGCTACGAGCAGTACTTC.

The rearrangement links TRBV7-3 to TRBJ2-3; 10 bases fit TRBD2. V was clipped by 2 bases and J by 4 bases; unmatched bases: 6. Germline CDR1 reads SGHTA; CDR2 reads FQGTGA. This CDR3 has 16 residues. The CDR3 loop reads CASSLEAGGPADTQYF. CDR3 nucleotide sequence: TGTGCCAGCAGCTTAGAAGCGGGAGGGCCCGCAGATACGCAGTATTTT. Based on the CDR3 plus reference TRBV7-3 and TRBJ2-3, the full variable domain is GAGVSQTPSNKVTEKGKYVELRCDPISGHTALYWYRQSLGQGPEFLIYFQGTGAADDSGLPNDRFFAVRPEGSVSTLKIQRTERGDSAVYLCASSLEAGGPADTQYFGPGTRLTVL.

This chain joins TRBV30 and TRBJ2-7, with 8 bases identical to TRBD2. The CDR3 extends over 12 amino acids. In germline, CDR1 is GTSNPN, CDR2 SVGIG (reference sequence). The V segment lost 2 bases and the J segment 5 bases; nucleotides outside the gene matches: 2. As DNA, the CDR3 is TGTGCCTGGAGTAAACTAGCGGACGAGCAGTACTTC. It translates to CAWSKLADEQYF.

The chain employs TRBV6-5 and TRBJ1-5; TRBD1 aligns across 8 bases. This CDR3 region has 15 residues. With 2 bases clipped from V and 3 bases from J, the junction kept 3 bases outside the gene matches. Germline V gene lookup returns CDR1 MNHEY and CDR2 SVGAGI. Here the CDR3 DNA reads TGTGCCAGCAGTTACGGGACAGGAAACAATCAGCCCCAGCATTTT. It yields the protein CASSYGTGNNQPQHF.

V is TRBV27 and J is TRBJ2-3; tentatively, D is TRBD1 (6 bases). V lost 6 bases, J lost 4 bases, and 17 bases lay in between. CDR1 is MNHEY, CDR2 SMNVEV, per germline (reference sequence). The CDR3 sequence is 15 residues long. CDR3 loop: CASSLRPDRSDTQYF. CDR3 coding DNA: TGTGCCAGCAGCCTCCGCCCTGACAGGTCAGATACGCAGTATTTT.

V usage is TRBV5-1 and J usage is TRBJ2-3, with D tentatively TRBD1 (5 bases). Germline V gene sequence: CDR1 SGHRS, CDR2 YFSETQ. There are 13 residues in the CDR3. Trimming left V 4 bases short and J 2 bases short, with 8 bases between. The DNA of the CDR3 is TGCGCCAGCAGCAAGGACAACACAGATACGCAGTATTTT. Translation gives CASSKDNTDTQYF.

The genes are TRBV21-1 and TRBJ2-2; the table's D call of TRBD2 was not tested on the DNA. TRBV21-1 is assigned pseudogene status. This CDR3 is 13 amino acids long. The CDR3, as DNA: TGCGGGGGTAGAGGGATGAGCACCGGGGAGCTGTTTTTT. This encodes CGGRGMSTGELFF.

In its sample, this clone was seen once. The chain couples TRBV7-8 to TRBJ1-5; 9 bases line up with TRBD1. The CDR3 is made up of 17 amino acids. In germline, CDR1 is SGHVS, CDR2 FQNEAQ. V trimming: 5 bases; J trimming: 0 bases; junction bases outside the gene matches: 8. CDR3 in amino acids: CASSGRDRDNSNQPQHF. The CDR3, as DNA: TGTGCCAGCAGCGGACGGGACAGGGACAATAGCAATCAGCCCCAGCATTTT.

The chain has TRBV6-2 or TRBV6-3 and TRBJ2-1; 12 nucleotides line up with TRBD2. The V segment lost 4 bases and the J segment 3 bases; nucleotides outside the gene matches: 4. This CDR3 region has 16 residues. The V gene's germline CDR1 is MNHEY and CDR2 SVGEGT. The CDR3: CASSSRTSGIYNEQFF. CDR3 sequence (DNA): TGTGCCAGCAGTTCCCGGACTAGCGGGATCTACAATGAGCAGTTCTTC.

The J gene is TRBJ1-1, the V gene TRBV14; 7 positions agree with TRBD1. The germline CDR1 and CDR2 sequences are SGHDN and FVKESK. This CDR3 is 16 amino acids long. After removal of 6 bases from V and 4 bases from J, the junction contained 14 bases not matched to a gene. CDR3 nucleotide sequence: TGTGCCAGCAGTCTTAACCTGGGACAGATCGTCACTGAAGCTTTCTTT. Amino acid sequence: CASSLNLGQIVTEAFF.

This rearrangement joins TRBV6-5 to TRBJ2-7; 7 nucleotides align to TRBD1. CDR3 size: 14 residues. CDR1 and CDR2 from the germline V gene are MNHEY and SVGAGI. The trim removed 8 bases at V and 0 bases at J, leaving 7 bases unmatched. The CDR3 DNA reads TGTGCCAGCCATCAGACAGGGTCCTCCTACGAGCAGTACTTC. This sequence encodes CASHQTGSSYEQYF.

V is TRBV5-1 and J is TRBJ2-7; D is possibly TRBD1 (6 bases). Germline V gene lookup returns CDR1 SGHRS and CDR2 YFSETQ. The CDR3 totals 15 residues. The ends were cut back, 3 bases at V and 2 bases at J, with 15 bases in the middle. CDR3: CASSSQDSYPYEQYF. In DNA form, the CDR3 reads TGCGCCAGCAGCTCGCAGGACAGTTACCCCTACGAGCAGTACTTC.

The CDR3 sequence: CASSEEMGASGYTF. CDR3 sequence (DNA): TGTGCCAGCAGTGAAGAGATGGGGGCCAGCGGCTACACCTTC. The rearrangement uses TRBV6-1 and TRBJ1-2; D possibly corresponds to TRBD1 (6 bases). CDR3 length: 14 residues. Trimming removed 1 base from V and 8 bases from J, with 14 bases in between. Germline-derived CDR1 and CDR2 are MNHNS and SASEGT.

This clone has more than one count but fewer than ten. V usage is TRBV6-5 and J usage is TRBJ1-5, with a tentative D call TRBD1 (6 bases). The CDR3 is made up of 13 amino acids. V lost 5 bases and J 4 bases, leaving 9 bases between the germline ends. Germline lookup yields CDR1 MNHEY and CDR2 SVGAGI. The CDR3 reads CASSPRGNQPQHF. CDR3 coding DNA: TGTGCCAGCAGTCCGAGGGGGAATCAGCCCCAGCATTTT.

This chain connects TRBV7-3 to TRBJ2-1, with 7 bases fitting TRBD1. Germline V CDR1 and CDR2: SGHTA, FQGTGA. The CDR3 sequence is 13 residues long. Germline trimming cut 5 bases from V and 7 bases from J; bases unmatched to any gene: 5. CDR3 sequence: CASSRLQGNEQFF. Written as DNA, the CDR3 is TGTGCCAGCAGCAGACTACAGGGGAATGAGCAGTTCTTC.